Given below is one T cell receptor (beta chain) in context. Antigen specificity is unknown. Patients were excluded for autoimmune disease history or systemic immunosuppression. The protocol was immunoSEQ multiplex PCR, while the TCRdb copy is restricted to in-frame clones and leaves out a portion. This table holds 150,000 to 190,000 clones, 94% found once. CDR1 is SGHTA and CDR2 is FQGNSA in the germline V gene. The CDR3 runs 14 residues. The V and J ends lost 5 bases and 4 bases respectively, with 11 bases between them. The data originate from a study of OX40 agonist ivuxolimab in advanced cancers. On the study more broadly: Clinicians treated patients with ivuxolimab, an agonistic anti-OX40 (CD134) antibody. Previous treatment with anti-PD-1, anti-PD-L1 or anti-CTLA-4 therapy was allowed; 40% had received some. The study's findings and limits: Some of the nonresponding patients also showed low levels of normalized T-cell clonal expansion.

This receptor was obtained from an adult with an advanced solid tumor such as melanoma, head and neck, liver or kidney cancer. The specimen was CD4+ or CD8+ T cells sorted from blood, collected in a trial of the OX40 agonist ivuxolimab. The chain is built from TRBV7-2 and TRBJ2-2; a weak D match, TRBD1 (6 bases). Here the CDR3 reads CASSPGTFTGELFF. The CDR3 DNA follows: TGTGCCAGCAGCCCCGGGACATTCACCGGGGAGCTGTTTTTT.